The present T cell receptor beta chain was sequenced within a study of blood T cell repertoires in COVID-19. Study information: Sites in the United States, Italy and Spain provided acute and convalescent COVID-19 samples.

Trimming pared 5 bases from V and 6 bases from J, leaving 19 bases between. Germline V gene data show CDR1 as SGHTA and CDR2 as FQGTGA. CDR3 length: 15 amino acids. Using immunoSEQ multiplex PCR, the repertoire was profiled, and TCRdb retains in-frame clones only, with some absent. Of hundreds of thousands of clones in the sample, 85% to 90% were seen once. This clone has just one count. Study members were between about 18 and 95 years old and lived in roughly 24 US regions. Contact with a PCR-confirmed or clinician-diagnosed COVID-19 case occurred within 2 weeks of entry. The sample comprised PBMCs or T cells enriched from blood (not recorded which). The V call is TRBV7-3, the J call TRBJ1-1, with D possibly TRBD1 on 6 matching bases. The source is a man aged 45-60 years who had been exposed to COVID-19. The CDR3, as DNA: TGTGCCAGCAGCCCGGGGGGCTCTGAGGATCCTGAAGCTTTCTTT. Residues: CASSPGGSEDPEAFF.